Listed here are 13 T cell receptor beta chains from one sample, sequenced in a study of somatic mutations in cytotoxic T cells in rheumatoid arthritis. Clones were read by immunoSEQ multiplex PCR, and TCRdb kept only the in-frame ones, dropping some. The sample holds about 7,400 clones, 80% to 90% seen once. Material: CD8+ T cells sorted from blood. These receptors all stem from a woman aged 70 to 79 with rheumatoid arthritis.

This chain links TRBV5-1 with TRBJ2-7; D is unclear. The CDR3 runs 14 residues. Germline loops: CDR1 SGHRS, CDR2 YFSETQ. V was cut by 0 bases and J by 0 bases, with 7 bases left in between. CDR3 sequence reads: CASSLAGSSYEQYF. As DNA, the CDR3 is TGCGCCAGCAGCTTGGCCGGTAGCTCCTACGAGCAGTACTTC.

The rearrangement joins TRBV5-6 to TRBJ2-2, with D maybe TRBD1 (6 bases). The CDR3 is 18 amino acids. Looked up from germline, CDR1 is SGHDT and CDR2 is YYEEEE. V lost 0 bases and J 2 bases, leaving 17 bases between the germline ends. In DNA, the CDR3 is TGTGCCAGCAGCTTGGAAGTGTGGCAGGGGATCAACACCGGGGAGCTGTTTTTT. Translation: CASSLEVWQGINTGELFF. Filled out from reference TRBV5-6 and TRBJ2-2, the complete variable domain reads DAGVTQSPTHLIKTRGQQVTLRCSPKSGHDTVSWYQQALGQGPQFIFQYYEEEERQRGNFPDRFSGHQFPNYSSELNVNALLLGDSALYLCASSLEVWQGINTGELFFGEGSRLTVL.

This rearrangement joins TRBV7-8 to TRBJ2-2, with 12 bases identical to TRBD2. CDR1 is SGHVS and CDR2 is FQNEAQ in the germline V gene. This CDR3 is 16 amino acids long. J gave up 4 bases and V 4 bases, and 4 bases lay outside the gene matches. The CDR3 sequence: CASSYLAGGSTGELFF. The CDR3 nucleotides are TGTGCCAGCAGCTACCTAGCGGGAGGGAGCACCGGGGAGCTGTTTTTT.

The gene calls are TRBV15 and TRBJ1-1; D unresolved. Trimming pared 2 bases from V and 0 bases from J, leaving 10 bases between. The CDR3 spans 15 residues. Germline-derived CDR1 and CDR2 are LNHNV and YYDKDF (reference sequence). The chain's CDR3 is CATSRPQIMNTEAFF. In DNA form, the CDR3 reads TGTGCCACCAGCAGACCACAGATCATGAACACTGAAGCTTTCTTT. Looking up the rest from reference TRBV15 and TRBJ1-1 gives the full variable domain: DAMVIQNPRYQVTQFGKPVTLSCSQTLNHNVMYWYQQKSSQAPKLLFHYYDKDFNNEADTPDNFQSRRPNTSFCFLDIRSPGLGDTAMYLCATSRPQIMNTEAFFGQGTRLTVV.

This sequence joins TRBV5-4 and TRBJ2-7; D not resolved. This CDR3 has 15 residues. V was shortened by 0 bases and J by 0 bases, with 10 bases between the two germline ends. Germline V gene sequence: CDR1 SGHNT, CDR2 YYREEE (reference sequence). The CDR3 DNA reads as TGTGCCAGCAGCTTGGGACACACGAGCTCCTACGAGCAGTACTTC. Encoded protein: CASSLGHTSSYEQYF.

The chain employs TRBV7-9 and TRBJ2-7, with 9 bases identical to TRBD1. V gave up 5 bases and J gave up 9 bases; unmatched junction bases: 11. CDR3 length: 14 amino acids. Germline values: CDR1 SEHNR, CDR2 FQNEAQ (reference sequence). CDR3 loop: CASSGQGINDGQYF. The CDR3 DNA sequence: TGTGCCAGCAGCGGACAGGGGATAAATGACGGGCAGTACTTC. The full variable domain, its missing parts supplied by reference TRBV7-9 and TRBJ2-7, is DTGVSQNPRHKITKRGQNVTFRCDPISEHNRLYWYRQTLGQGPEFLTYFQNEAQLEKSRLLSDRFSAERPKGSFSTLEIQRTEQGDSAMYLCASSGQGINDGQYFGPGTRLTVT.

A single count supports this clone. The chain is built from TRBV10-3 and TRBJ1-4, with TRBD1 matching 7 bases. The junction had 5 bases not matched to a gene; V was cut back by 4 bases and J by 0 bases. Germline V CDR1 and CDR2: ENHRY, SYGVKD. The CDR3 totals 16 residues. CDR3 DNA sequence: TGTGCCATCAGTGCCAGGGGGTCCCCAACTAATGAAAAACTGTTTTTT. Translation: CAISARGSPTNEKLFF.

CDR3 DNA sequence: TGTGCCAGCAGTGATTGGGGGGATGAGCAGTTCTTC. Translating gives CASSDWGDEQFF. The chain recombines TRBV2 with TRBJ2-1; tentatively, D is TRBD2 (6 bases). Germline V CDR1 and CDR2: SNHLY, FYNNEI. This CDR3 spans 12 amino acids. Trimming took 3 bases from V and 8 from J, leaving 8 bases between them.

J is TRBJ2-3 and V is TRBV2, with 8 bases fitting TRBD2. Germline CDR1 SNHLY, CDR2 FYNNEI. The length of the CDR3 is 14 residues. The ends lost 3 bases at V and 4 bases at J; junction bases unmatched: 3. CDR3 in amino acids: CASSDRGGADTQYF. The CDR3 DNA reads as TGTGCCAGCAGTGACCGGGGGGGGGCAGATACGCAGTATTTT.

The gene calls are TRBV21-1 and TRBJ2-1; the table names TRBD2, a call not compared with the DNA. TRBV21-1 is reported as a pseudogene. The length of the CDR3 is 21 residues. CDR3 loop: CASSKGAGNPSSNSSYNEQFF. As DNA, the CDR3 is TGTGCCAGCAGCAAAGGGGCCGGGAATCCCTCTTCTAACAGCTCCTACAATGAGCAGTTCTTC.

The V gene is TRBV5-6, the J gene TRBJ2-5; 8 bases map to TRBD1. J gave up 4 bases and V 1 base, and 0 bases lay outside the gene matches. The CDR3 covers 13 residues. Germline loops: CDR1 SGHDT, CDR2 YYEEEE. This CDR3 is CASSLTGGETQYF. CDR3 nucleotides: TGTGCCAGCAGCTTGACAGGGGGAGAGACCCAGTACTTC.

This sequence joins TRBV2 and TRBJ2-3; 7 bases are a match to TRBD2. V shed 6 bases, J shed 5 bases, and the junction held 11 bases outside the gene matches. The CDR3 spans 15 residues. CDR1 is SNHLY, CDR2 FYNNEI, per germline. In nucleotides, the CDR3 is TGTGCCAGCAGGACTCGGGGCGGGAGTATAGATACGCAGTATTTT. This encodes CASRTRGGSIDTQYF.

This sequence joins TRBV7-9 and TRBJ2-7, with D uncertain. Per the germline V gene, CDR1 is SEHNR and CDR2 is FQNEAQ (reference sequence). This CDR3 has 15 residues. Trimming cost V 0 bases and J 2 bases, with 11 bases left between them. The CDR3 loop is CASSLAVPLAYEQYF. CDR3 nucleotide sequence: TGTGCCAGCAGCTTAGCGGTTCCGTTAGCCTACGAGCAGTACTTC.